This T cell receptor beta chain was recovered during a study of Graves' ophthalmopathy and Graves' hyperthyroidism. At least ten counts were recorded for this clonotype. Scientists amplified the TCR beta CDR3 regions from RNA transcripts. The library came from an HTBI-primed first-round RT-PCR and a second-round multiplex PCR. TCRdb redid the calling of the multiplex PCR reads with MiXCR, one entry per CDR3 protein. This table has about 220,000 distinct CDR3 sequences, around a fifth appearing once. The CDR3 sequence is 15 residues long. Germline V gene lookup returns CDR1 SGHTA and CDR2 FQGTGA. The V end was cut by 1 base, the J end by 5 bases, with 14 bases between.

The source of this sequence is a woman between 50 and 59 years old with Graves' ophthalmopathy. The chain recombines TRBV7-3 with TRBJ2-5, with D perhaps assigned TRBD1 or TRBD2 (6 bases each). The sequenced sample was peripheral blood. DNA of the CDR3: TGTGCCAGCAGCTTAATTAACGGGGGCTGGGAGACCCAGTACTTC. Protein product: CASSLINGGWETQYF. The whole variable domain, remainder taken from reference TRBV7-3 and TRBJ2-5, is GAGVSQTPSNKVTEKGKYVELRCDPISGHTALYWYRQSLGQGPEFLIYFQGTGAADDSGLPNDRFFAVRPEGSVSTLKIQRTERGDSAVYLCASSLINGGWETQYFGPGTRLLVL.